This passage covers 30 T cell receptor beta chains from one sample sequenced in a study of blood T cell repertoires in COVID-19. Libraries were prepared by immunoSEQ multiplex PCR; TCRdb keeps only in-frame clonotypes and omits some of them. The profile shows approximately 250,000 clones, approximately 82% of them singletons. Material: peripheral blood. These receptors all come from a woman between 40 and 50 years old who had recovered from COVID-19.

This chain links TRBV29-1 with TRBJ2-7, with D possibly TRBD1 on 5 matching bases. Germline assignment: CDR1 SQVTM and CDR2 ANQGSEA. The ends were cut back, 1 base at V and 6 bases at J, with 10 bases in the middle. This CDR3 has 12 amino acids. This chain's CDR3 is CSVEVTGAEQYF. In DNA, the CDR3 is TGCAGCGTTGAAGTAACAGGAGCCGAGCAGTACTTC.

CDR3 residues: CASSYVSGGLNNNEQFF. The DNA of the CDR3 is TGTGCCAGCAGTTATGTTTCGGGGGGACTGAATAACAATGAGCAGTTCTTC. The rearrangement joins TRBV7-2 to TRBJ2-1; 7 bases map to TRBD2. Germline assignment: CDR1 SGHTA and CDR2 FQGNSA. There are 17 residues in the CDR3. Germline trimming cut 6 bases from V and 5 bases from J; bases unmatched to any gene: 16.

The chain carries TRBV7-9 and TRBJ1-2; the D is unclear. Per the germline V gene, CDR1 is SEHNR and CDR2 is FQNEAQ (reference sequence). The CDR3 extends over 13 amino acids. Trimming took 1 base from V and 4 from J, leaving 7 bases between them. CDR3: CASSLGLFYGYTF. The CDR3 bases are TGTGCCAGCAGCTTAGGTCTTTTCTATGGCTACACCTTC.

The chain carries TRBV3-1 (or the pseudogene TRBV3-2) and TRBJ2-7; D possibly corresponds to TRBD2 (5 bases). This CDR3 has 12 residues. CDR1 and CDR2 from the germline V gene are LGHDT and YNNKEL (reference sequence). Between the trimmed V and J ends, which lost 4 bases and 8 bases, there was a span of 12 bases. CDR3 protein: CASSPRTSQQYF. In DNA form, the CDR3 reads TGTGCCAGCAGCCCTAGGACTTCTCAGCAGTACTTC.

The chain carries TRBV2 and TRBJ2-3; D remains ambiguous. Trimming shortened V by 6 bases and J by 4 bases, and 8 bases separated the two germline ends. There are 12 residues in the CDR3. Germline loops: CDR1 SNHLY, CDR2 FYNNEI. CDR3 coding DNA: TGTGCCAGCAGAAACCAGGCAGATACGCAGTATTTT. Its protein is CASRNQADTQYF.

The chain carries TRBV7-8 and TRBJ1-6, with D maybe TRBD1 (5 bases). V lost 2 bases and J lost 6, with 11 bases in between. Germline CDR1 and CDR2: SGHVS and FQNEAQ. The CDR3 is made up of 15 amino acids. CDR3: CASSLHLGANSPLHF. CDR3 coding DNA: TGTGCCAGCAGCTTACACCTAGGGGCTAATTCACCCCTCCACTTT.

In its sample, this clone was seen a few times. The gene calls are TRBV7-8 and TRBJ1-3; D call uncertain. V lost 5 bases and J lost 2, with 10 bases in between. This CDR3 contains 14 residues. From germline, CDR1 is SGHVS and CDR2 FQNEAQ. The CDR3 nucleotides are TGTGCCAGCAGCCTACGGGGTACTGGAAACACCATATATTTT. It encodes CASSLRGTGNTIYF.

V is TRBV29-1 and J is TRBJ2-1; 7 positions agree with TRBD2. V shed 3 bases, J shed 0 bases, and the junction held 2 bases outside the gene matches. The germline V gene encodes CDR1 SQVTM and CDR2 ANQGSEA. This CDR3 spans 14 amino acids. The CDR3 reads CSVDGGSSYNEQFF. The CDR3 DNA sequence: TGCAGCGTTGATGGCGGGAGCTCCTACAATGAGCAGTTCTTC.

This chain uses TRBV11-3 with TRBJ2-7; a possible D gene is TRBD2 (5 bases). The CDR3 runs to 14 residues. V lost 0 bases, J lost 6 bases, and 12 bases lay in between. CDR1 and CDR2 from the germline V gene are SGHNT and YENEEA. CDR3 region: CASSLEPGRGEQYF. The CDR3, as DNA: TGTGCCAGCAGCTTAGAACCAGGACGGGGCGAGCAGTACTTC.

Only one count was recorded for this clone. The rearrangement joins TRBV6-5 to TRBJ1-1, with 7 bases lining up with TRBD1. The CDR3 has 14 residues. Germline CDR1 is MNHEY and CDR2 is SVGAGI. V lost 6 bases to trimming and J lost 1 base; unmatched junction nucleotides: 5. The CDR3 DNA is TGTGCCAGCAGCCCAACAGGGGCGAACACTGAAGCTTTCTTT. Residues: CASSPTGANTEAFF.

The chain couples TRBV19 to TRBJ1-1, with 7 bases aligning to TRBD1. The CDR3 is 14 amino acids. Germline V gene data show CDR1 as LNHDA and CDR2 as SQIVND (reference sequence). Trimming cost V 5 bases and J 0 bases; bases outside gene matches: 3. Here the CDR3 DNA reads TGTGCCAGTAGTTCGGGACAGATGAACACTGAAGCTTTCTTT. Its translation is CASSSGQMNTEAFF. Full variable domain (missing parts from reference TRBV19 and TRBJ1-1): DGGITQSPKYLFRKEGQNVTLSCEQNLNHDAMYWYRQDPGQGLRLIYYSQIVNDFQKGDIAEGYSVSREKKESFPLTVTSAQKNPTAFYLCASSSGQMNTEAFFGQGTRLTVV.

The table lists this clone with a count of one. The chain is built from TRBV29-1 and TRBJ2-3; 8 positions agree with TRBD2. CDR1 SQVTM and CDR2 ANQGSEA come from the germline V gene. V shed 5 bases and J 0 bases; nucleotides not matched to a gene: 10. The CDR3 length is 16 residues. CDR3 in amino acids: CSVLDSGVGSTDTQYF. The CDR3 nucleotides are TGCAGCGTTCTTGATAGCGGGGTGGGTAGCACAGATACGCAGTATTTT.

In this sample, this clone turned up once. The sample has other DNA sequences that encode this CDR3 too. The chain uses TRBV9 and TRBJ1-2; unclear D gene. Trimming left V 0 bases short and J 5 bases short, with 5 bases between. Germline CDR1 and CDR2: SGDLS and YYNGEE. The CDR3 spans 12 residues. The chain's CDR3 is CASSVGGYGYTF. CDR3 bases: TGTGCCAGCAGCGTAGGAGGGTATGGCTACACCTTC.

J is TRBJ1-1 and V is TRBV30, with 7 nucleotides matching TRBD1. Germline CDR1 and CDR2: GTSNPN and SVGIG (reference sequence). Losses at the gene ends were 0 bases for V and 2 bases for J; bases not matched to a gene: 3. The CDR3 is 14 amino acids. The CDR3 spells CAWSVGGSNTEAFF. DNA for the CDR3: TGTGCCTGGAGTGTAGGGGGCAGCAACACTGAAGCTTTCTTT.

V and J are TRBV2 and TRBJ1-6, with TRBD1 matching 8 bases. The CDR3 loop spans 16 amino acids. Looked up from germline, CDR1 is SNHLY and CDR2 is FYNNEI. V gave up 6 bases and J gave up 0 bases; unmatched junction bases: 4. The CDR3 DNA reads TGTGCCAGCAGCGGGACAGGAAGCTCCTATAATTCACCCCTCCACTTT. Translated: CASSGTGSSYNSPLHF.

The chain couples TRBV5-1 to TRBJ1-2, with D perhaps matching TRBD1 (5 bases). Trimming removed 4 bases from V and 8 bases from J, with 30 bases in between. Germline V gene data show CDR1 as SGHRS and CDR2 as YFSETQ. CDR3 length: 18 amino acids. Here the CDR3 DNA reads TGCGCCAGCAGCCCCAACGTCGGTTTCGGGGGAGGAGGGTTCGGCTACACCTTC. Translating gives CASSPNVGFGGGGFGYTF.

J is TRBJ2-7 and V is TRBV5-6; 8 bases are shared with TRBD1. Germline trimming cut 4 bases from V and 7 bases from J; bases unmatched to any gene: 13. The CDR3 is 15 amino acids. CDR1 and CDR2 (germline): SGHDT, YYEEEE. This chain's CDR3 is CASSLLAGQAQEQYF. In DNA form, the CDR3 reads TGTGCCAGCAGCCTCTTGGCGGGACAGGCACAGGAGCAGTACTTC.

V and J are TRBV15 and TRBJ1-6; 9 bases map to TRBD1. Per germline, CDR1 LNHNV and CDR2 YYDKDF (reference sequence). This CDR3 contains 17 residues. After removal of 0 bases from V and 6 bases from J, the junction contained 6 bases not matched to a gene. CDR3 bases: TGTGCCACCAGCAGAGAGCTCTCGACAGGGGGTAATTCACCCCTCCACTTT. It specifies CATSRELSTGGNSPLHF.

The genes are TRBV4-3 and TRBJ2-3, with D perhaps matching TRBD2 (5 bases). Deletions cut 0 bases from V and 2 bases from J, with 18 bases between. Germline loops: CDR1 LGHNA, CDR2 YSLEER. The CDR3 runs 18 residues. DNA for the CDR3: TGCGCCAGCAGCCAAGATTATGAACGGGGAACAATCACAGATACGCAGTATTTT. It yields the protein CASSQDYERGTITDTQYF.

The chain combines TRBV10-3 with TRBJ1-1, with a weak D call TRBD1 (6 bases). The V end lost 0 bases, the J end lost 1 base, and 9 bases lay between the germline ends. The germline V gene has CDR1 ENHRY and CDR2 SYGVKD. This CDR3 is 15 amino acids long. As DNA, the CDR3 is TGTGCCATCAGTGAGTCTATAGGGGGGAACACTGAAGCTTTCTTT. It yields the protein CAISESIGGNTEAFF.

The genes are TRBV13 and TRBJ2-5, with D perhaps matching TRBD1 (5 bases). Deletions cut 4 bases from V and 5 bases from J, with 17 bases between. Per germline, CDR1 PRHDT and CDR2 FYEKMQ (reference sequence). This CDR3 contains 15 residues. Here the CDR3 reads CASSSPGAGFETQYF. CDR3 DNA: TGTGCCAGCAGCTCCCCTGGGGCTGGTTTTGAGACCCAGTACTTC.

The V gene is TRBV7-9, the J gene TRBJ2-2; 7 bases fit TRBD1. V was pared by 5 bases and J by 4 bases, with 10 bases of the junction left unmatched. CDR3 length: 16 amino acids. Germline CDR1 is SEHNR and CDR2 is FQNEAQ (reference sequence). CDR3: CASSNQGTASTGELFF. Here the CDR3 DNA reads TGTGCCAGCAGCAATCAGGGGACAGCGTCCACCGGGGAGCTGTTTTTT. Full variable domain (rest looked up from reference TRBV7-9 and TRBJ2-2): DTGVSQNPRHKITKRGQNVTFRCDPISEHNRLYWYRQTLGQGPEFLTYFQNEAQLEKSRLLSDRFSAERPKGSFSTLEIQRTEQGDSAMYLCASSNQGTASTGELFFGEGSRLTVL.

This clone has only a few counts. This rearrangement joins TRBV18 to TRBJ2-7; 9 nucleotides align to TRBD2. This CDR3 is 16 amino acids long. Germline trimming cut 3 bases from V and 2 bases from J; bases unmatched to any gene: 8. In germline, CDR1 is KGHSH, CDR2 LQKENI. CDR3 loop: CASSPGLSGGPYEQYF. In DNA, the CDR3 is TGTGCCAGCTCACCGGGGCTCAGCGGGGGGCCCTACGAGCAGTACTTC. The full variable domain, in which reference TRBV18 and TRBJ2-7 provide the parts outside the CDR3, is NAGVMQNPRHLVRRRGQEARLRCSPMKGHSHVYWYRQLPEEGLKFMVYLQKENIIDESGMPKERFSAEFPKEGPSILRIQQVVRGDSAAYFCASSPGLSGGPYEQYFGPGTRLTVT.

This clone came up a few times. This chain links TRBV2 with TRBJ1-1; tentative D call: TRBD1 (5 bases). Germline CDR1 reads SNHLY; CDR2 reads FYNNEI. CDR3 length: 14 amino acids. V was cut by 3 bases and J by 2 bases, with 10 bases left in between. This CDR3 reads CASSDRGVNTEAFF. The CDR3 region has the DNA TGTGCCAGCAGTGATCGGGGGGTAAACACTGAAGCTTTCTTT.

The V call is TRBV5-1, the J call TRBJ1-2; 7 nucleotides line up with TRBD1. The CDR3 runs 14 residues. Germline lookup yields CDR1 SGHRS and CDR2 YFSETQ. The J segment lost 4 bases and the V segment lost 5 bases, leaving 8 bases of the junction unmatched. The DNA for the CDR3 is TGCGCCAGCAGGTACCCGGGACAGACCTATGGCTACACCTTC. Translation: CASRYPGQTYGYTF.

The chain has TRBV6-2 or TRBV6-3 and TRBJ2-7; a weak D match, TRBD1 (7 bases). Trimming stripped 5 bases from V and 3 bases from J, with 14 bases between. CDR3 size: 14 residues. Germline V CDR1 and CDR2: MNHEY, SVGEGT. The DNA of the CDR3 is TGTGCCAGCAGTAACGGAGGGGGCAGCTACGAGCAGTACTTC. Its protein is CASSNGGGSYEQYF.

The CDR3 sequence is CASSGRGPNTDTQYF. CDR3 in DNA: TGTGCCAGCAGTGGCAGGGGACCCAACACAGATACGCAGTATTTT. V gene TRBV25-1 combines with J gene TRBJ2-3; possible D gene TRBD1, 6 bases. This CDR3 spans 15 amino acids. Germline V lookup: CDR1 MGHDK, CDR2 SYGVNS. V lost 4 bases to trimming and J lost 2 bases, with 13 bases between them.

The count of this clone is one. V and J are TRBV19 and TRBJ1-3; 10 nucleotides agree with TRBD1. The CDR3 length is 16 residues. V lost 1 base, J lost 3 bases, and 3 bases stayed unmatched. Germline V lookup: CDR1 LNHDA, CDR2 SQIVND (reference sequence). The CDR3 reads CASSIGQGAYGNTIYF. The CDR3, as DNA: TGTGCCAGTAGTATAGGACAGGGGGCTTATGGAAACACCATATATTTT. The variable domain in full, with the rest retrieved from reference TRBV19 and TRBJ1-3, is DGGITQSPKYLFRKEGQNVTLSCEQNLNHDAMYWYRQDPGQGLRLIYYSQIVNDFQKGDIAEGYSVSREKKESFPLTVTSAQKNPTAFYLCASSIGQGAYGNTIYFGEGSWLTVV.

The CDR3 DNA follows: TGTGCCAGCAGTCTTAAGGGGCAACTGATTGAGTACTTC. This encodes CASSLKGQLIEYF. The chain is built from TRBV6-5 and TRBJ2-7, with D tentatively TRBD1 (5 bases). V was pared by 5 bases and J by 11 bases, with 19 bases between. CDR1 MNHEY and CDR2 SVGAGI come from the germline V gene. The CDR3 consists of 13 residues.

This chain's CDR3 is CASSPGTGSNEKLFF. DNA for the CDR3: TGTGCCAGCAGCCCCGGGACAGGCTCGAATGAAAAACTGTTTTTT. The chain combines TRBV5-5 with TRBJ1-4; 8 positions match TRBD1. With V trimmed by 4 bases and J by 5 bases, 7 bases remained unmatched. The germline gives CDR1 SGHKS, CDR2 YYEKEE (reference sequence). The CDR3 is 15 amino acids.